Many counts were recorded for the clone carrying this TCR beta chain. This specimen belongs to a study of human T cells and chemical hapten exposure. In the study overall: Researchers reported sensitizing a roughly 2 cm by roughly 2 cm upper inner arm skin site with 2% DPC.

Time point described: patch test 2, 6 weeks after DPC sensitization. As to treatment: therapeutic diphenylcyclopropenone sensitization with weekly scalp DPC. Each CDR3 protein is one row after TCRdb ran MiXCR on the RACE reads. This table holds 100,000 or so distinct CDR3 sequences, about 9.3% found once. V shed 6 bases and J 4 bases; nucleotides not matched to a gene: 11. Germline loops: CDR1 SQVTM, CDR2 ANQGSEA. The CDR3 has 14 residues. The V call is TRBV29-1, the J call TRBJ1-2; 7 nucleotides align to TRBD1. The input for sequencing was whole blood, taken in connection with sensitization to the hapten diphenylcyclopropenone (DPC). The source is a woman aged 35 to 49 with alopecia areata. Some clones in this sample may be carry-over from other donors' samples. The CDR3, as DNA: TGCAGCGTCCCGGACCTGACAGGGACCTATGGCTACACCTTC. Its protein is CSVPDLTGTYGYTF.